A single sample is the source of the 17 T cell receptor beta chains below, sequenced in a study of shared clonotypes between healthy human individuals. Clones were read by immunoSEQ multiplex PCR, and TCRdb kept only the in-frame ones, dropping some. The table lists millions of clones, roughly 96% of them singletons. Sequenced material: naive CD4+ T cells sorted from blood. Specified subset: CD45RA+ positively selected. All receptors derive from a man aged 18 to 30 in good health.

The chain couples TRBV11-2 to TRBJ2-2; D uncertain. V lost 6 bases and J lost 5, with 13 bases in between. This CDR3 has 14 residues. Germline CDR1 is SGHAT and CDR2 is FQNNGV. CDR3 nucleotide sequence: TGTGCCAGCAGTCCGGGCGAGGCAACCGGGGAGCTGTTTTTT. This encodes CASSPGEATGELFF.

The chain joins TRBV28 to TRBJ2-7; 9 bases match TRBD1. Trimming at V came to 6 bases and at J to 4 bases, leaving 10 bases not matched to a gene. CDR1 is MDHEN and CDR2 is SYDVKM in the germline V gene. CDR3 length equals 15 residues. CDR3 nucleotide sequence: TGTGCCAGCAGAGAACCGGGACAGGGAGCTTACGAGCAGTACTTC. Amino acids: CASREPGQGAYEQYF.

The rearrangement links TRBV7-9 to TRBJ2-3, with D maybe TRBD2 (6 bases). Germline values: CDR1 SEHNR, CDR2 FQNEAQ (reference sequence). The CDR3 spans 15 residues. V lost 5 bases and J 3 bases, leaving 15 bases between the germline ends. The CDR3 is CASSRDFLSTDTQYF. Here the CDR3 DNA reads TGTGCCAGCAGCCGGGACTTTCTTTCTACAGATACGCAGTATTTT.

Notes on this clone: Within the sample, other DNA sequences also encode this same CDR3. The chain recombines TRBV4-3 with TRBJ1-1; D is undetermined. V was cut by 1 base and J by 4 bases, with 10 bases left in between. Germline V gene sequence: CDR1 LGHNA, CDR2 YSLEER. The CDR3 sequence is 14 residues long. The CDR3 is CASSQVAGGTEAFF. Written as DNA, the CDR3 is TGCGCCAGCAGCCAAGTAGCAGGAGGCACTGAAGCTTTCTTT.

The V gene is TRBV5-6, the J gene TRBJ1-2; D is unresolved. This CDR3 contains 14 residues. Per germline, CDR1 SGHDT and CDR2 YYEEEE. Trimming cost V 4 bases and J 5 bases, with 15 bases left between them. The chain's CDR3 is CASSERTLTYGYTF. CDR3 coding DNA: TGTGCCAGCAGCGAGCGGACCTTAACGTATGGCTACACCTTC.

This sequence joins TRBV5-4 and TRBJ2-5, with 10 bases lining up with TRBD2. This CDR3 has 20 residues. Trimming took 8 bases from V and 2 from J; bases not matched to a gene: 24. In germline, CDR1 is SGHNT, CDR2 YYREEE (reference sequence). In DNA, the CDR3 is TGTGCCAGGCCGGGCCTAGGGGCTAGCGGGGGTGGTGGTGAACAAGAGACCCAGTACTTC. As protein: CARPGLGASGGGGEQETQYF.

V is TRBV2 and J is TRBJ2-7; D call uncertain. Germline CDR1 and CDR2: SNHLY and FYNNEI. Trimming took 3 bases from V and 2 from J, leaving 8 bases between them. CDR3 length: 13 amino acids. CDR3: CASSDNTPYEQYF. DNA of the CDR3: TGTGCCAGCAGTGATAATACGCCCTACGAGCAGTACTTC.

This rearrangement joins TRBV11-2 to TRBJ1-3, with a possible D match to TRBD1 (6 bases). V lost 5 bases, J lost 6 bases, and 14 bases lay in between. The CDR3 has 14 residues. Germline assignment: CDR1 SGHAT and CDR2 FQNNGV. The chain's CDR3 is CASSPRTVVNTIYF. The CDR3 DNA follows: TGTGCCAGCAGCCCGCGGACAGTAGTAAACACCATATATTTT.

This chain connects TRBV10-1 to TRBJ2-5; D unresolved. Trimming took 3 bases from V and 3 from J, leaving 8 bases between them. Germline V gene sequence: CDR1 WNHNN, CDR2 SYGVQD (reference sequence). The CDR3 is 13 residues long. CDR3 coding DNA: TGCGCCAGCAGTGAAGTCTCCGAAGAGACCCAGTACTTC. Its translation: CASSEVSEETQYF.

This clone was observed a few times. The chain links TRBV10-3 to TRBJ1-1; D is perhaps TRBD1 (6 bases). V lost 4 bases and J 7 bases, leaving 7 bases between the germline ends. The CDR3 is 11 amino acids. CDR1 is ENHRY and CDR2 is SYGVKD in the germline V gene. CDR3 sequence reads: CAISADSEAFF. CDR3 DNA: TGTGCCATCAGTGCGGACAGTGAAGCTTTCTTT.

This clone occurred once. This chain uses TRBV10-2 with TRBJ1-5; D is uncertain. The V gene lost 4 bases and the J gene lost 0 bases, with 7 bases spanning the gap. The CDR3 loop spans 14 amino acids. Germline V CDR1 and CDR2: WSHSY, SAAADI. CDR3 sequence: CASSASYSNQPQHF. CDR3 nucleotides: TGCGCCAGCAGTGCGTCCTATAGCAATCAGCCCCAGCATTTT.

This chain uses TRBV9 with TRBJ1-1; TRBD1 aligns across 7 bases. The CDR3 runs to 14 residues. V gave up 3 bases and J gave up 5 bases; unmatched junction bases: 7. Looked up from germline, CDR1 is SGDLS and CDR2 is YYNGEE. CDR3 DNA: TGTGCCAGCAGCGCGGGACAGAGAGGAACTGAAGCTTTCTTT. It yields the protein CASSAGQRGTEAFF.

This chain connects TRBV2 to TRBJ1-1, with D unclear. V was shortened by 5 bases and J by 1 base, with 8 bases between the two germline ends. This CDR3 has 13 amino acids. CDR1 and CDR2 (germline): SNHLY, FYNNEI. Here the CDR3 DNA reads TGTGCCAGCAGTCTCCTCCGGAACACTGAAGCTTTCTTT. Its translation is CASSLLRNTEAFF.

The chain combines TRBV28 with TRBJ1-1; TRBD1 matches 7 bases. CDR3 length: 15 amino acids. Trimming took 5 bases from V and 3 from J; bases not matched to a gene: 9. Germline-derived CDR1 and CDR2 are MDHEN and SYDVKM. CDR3 protein: CASSAGGISYTEAFF. The CDR3, as DNA: TGTGCCAGCAGTGCAGGGGGTATATCGTACACTGAAGCTTTCTTT. Full variable domain (outside the CDR3, taken from reference TRBV28 and TRBJ1-1): DVKVTQSSRYLVKRTGEKVFLECVQDMDHENMFWYRQDPGLGLRLIYFSYDVKMKEKGDIPEGYSVSREKKERFSLILESASTNQTSMYLCASSAGGISYTEAFFGQGTRLTVV.

On this clone itself: Different DNA sequences within this sample yield the same CDR3. The rearrangement links TRBV6-5 to TRBJ2-7; no definite D call. With 6 bases removed from V and 0 bases from J, the gap between germline ends came to 12 bases. Germline values: CDR1 MNHEY, CDR2 SVGAGI. CDR3 length equals 14 residues. CDR3 residues: CASSRGPSSYEQYF. The CDR3 coding sequence is TGTGCCAGCAGCCGAGGACCCAGCTCCTACGAGCAGTACTTC.

The chain joins TRBV30 to TRBJ2-1; D may be TRBD2 (6 bases). In germline, CDR1 is GTSNPN, CDR2 SVGIG (reference sequence). The CDR3 length is 13 residues. Deletions cut 7 bases from V and 4 bases from J, with 14 bases between. The DNA for the CDR3 is TGTGCCTTTAGGAGGGAGGCATACAATGAGCAGTTCTTC. Protein product: CAFRREAYNEQFF.

The chain is built from TRBV19 and TRBJ1-2; D remains ambiguous. CDR3 size: 15 residues. Germline loops: CDR1 LNHDA, CDR2 SQIVND (reference sequence). V dropped 7 bases and J dropped 0 bases, with 15 bases sitting between them. As DNA, the CDR3 is TGTGCCAGTAAGCGACGGGAGGCCCCTAACTATGGCTACACCTTC. The encoded protein is CASKRREAPNYGYTF.